In this sample, the clone carrying this T cell receptor (beta chain) turned up once. Its antigen is unknown. TCRdb reprocessed the 5' RACE reads via MiXCR and lists one record per CDR3 protein. The sample shows about 160,000 distinct CDR3 sequences, approximately 44% of them seen only once. This record belongs to a study of CD8 T cells in ankylosing spondylitis. The germline V gene encodes CDR1 MDHEN and CDR2 SYDVKM. CDR3 size: 15 residues. V was cut by 0 bases and J by 3 bases, with 11 bases left in between. Study-wide points: Blood of patients with ankylosing spondylitis appeared to be characterized by a TCR beta motif of several highly homologous variants. Both synovial fluid and blood in reactive arthritis had previously been reported to carry some motif variants.

The specimen sequenced was synovial fluid, either unsorted or a sorted T cell fraction (not recorded which). The source of this sequence is a male donor with ankylosing spondylitis. This chain links TRBV28 with TRBJ2-5, with unresolved D. The CDR3 bases are TGTGCCAGCAGTTTATGCTTGGACGTAGAAGAGACCCAGTACTTC. This gives the protein CASSLCLDVEETQYF.